This TCR beta chain stems from a study of shared clonotypes between healthy human individuals. Data came from immunoSEQ multiplex PCR; TCRdb stores just in-frame clones and leaves some out. The sample lists 2 million to 2.5 million clones; 80% to 95% were seen once. V was pared by 2 bases and J by 2 bases, with 18 bases between. The CDR3 sequence is 17 residues long. Sequenced input: naive CD4+ T cells from PBMCs. Subset reported: CD45RA+ positively selected. The sequence was collected from a man aged 18-30 years in good health. Some clones in this sample may be carry-over from other donors' samples. The J gene is TRBJ2-5, the V gene TRBV23-1, with D possibly TRBD1 on 6 matching bases. TRBV23-1 is an ORF; its function is uncertain. CDR3 sequence reads: CASSQAAKGDPQETQYF. For the CDR3, the DNA is TGCGCCAGCAGTCAAGCTGCGAAGGGGGACCCTCAAGAGACCCAGTACTTC.